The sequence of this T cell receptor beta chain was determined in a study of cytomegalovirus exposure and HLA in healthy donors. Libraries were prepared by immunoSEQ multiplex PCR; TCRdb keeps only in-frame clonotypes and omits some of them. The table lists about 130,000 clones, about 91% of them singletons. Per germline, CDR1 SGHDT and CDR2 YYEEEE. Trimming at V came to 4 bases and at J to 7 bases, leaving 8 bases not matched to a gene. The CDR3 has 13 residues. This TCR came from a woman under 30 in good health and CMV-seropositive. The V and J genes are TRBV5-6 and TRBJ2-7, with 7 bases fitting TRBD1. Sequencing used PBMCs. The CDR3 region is CASSHRQGREQYF. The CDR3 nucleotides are TGTGCCAGCAGCCATAGACAGGGAAGGGAGCAGTACTTC. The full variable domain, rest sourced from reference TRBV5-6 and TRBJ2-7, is DAGVTQSPTHLIKTRGQQVTLRCSPKSGHDTVSWYQQALGQGPQFIFQYYEEEERQRGNFPDRFSGHQFPNYSSELNVNALLLGDSALYLCASSHRQGREQYFGPGTRLTVT.